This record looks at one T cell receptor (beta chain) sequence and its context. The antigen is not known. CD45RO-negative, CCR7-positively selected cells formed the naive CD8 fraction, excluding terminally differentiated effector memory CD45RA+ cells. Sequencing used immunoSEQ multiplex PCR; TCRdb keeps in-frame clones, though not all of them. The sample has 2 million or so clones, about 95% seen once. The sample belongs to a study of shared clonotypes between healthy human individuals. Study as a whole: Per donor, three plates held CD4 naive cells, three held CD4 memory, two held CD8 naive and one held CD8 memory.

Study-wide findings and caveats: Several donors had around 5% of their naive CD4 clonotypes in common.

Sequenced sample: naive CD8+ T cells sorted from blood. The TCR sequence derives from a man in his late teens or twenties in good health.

The DNA of the CDR3 is TGTGCCAGCAGTTACGGCGACAATGAGCAGTTCTTC. Translated, it gives CASSYGDNEQFF. The rearrangement joins TRBV28 to TRBJ2-1; D ambiguous. CDR3 length equals 12 residues. Germline V gene data show CDR1 as MDHEN and CDR2 as SYDVKM. The ends were cut back, 4 bases at V and 5 bases at J, with 6 bases in the middle.